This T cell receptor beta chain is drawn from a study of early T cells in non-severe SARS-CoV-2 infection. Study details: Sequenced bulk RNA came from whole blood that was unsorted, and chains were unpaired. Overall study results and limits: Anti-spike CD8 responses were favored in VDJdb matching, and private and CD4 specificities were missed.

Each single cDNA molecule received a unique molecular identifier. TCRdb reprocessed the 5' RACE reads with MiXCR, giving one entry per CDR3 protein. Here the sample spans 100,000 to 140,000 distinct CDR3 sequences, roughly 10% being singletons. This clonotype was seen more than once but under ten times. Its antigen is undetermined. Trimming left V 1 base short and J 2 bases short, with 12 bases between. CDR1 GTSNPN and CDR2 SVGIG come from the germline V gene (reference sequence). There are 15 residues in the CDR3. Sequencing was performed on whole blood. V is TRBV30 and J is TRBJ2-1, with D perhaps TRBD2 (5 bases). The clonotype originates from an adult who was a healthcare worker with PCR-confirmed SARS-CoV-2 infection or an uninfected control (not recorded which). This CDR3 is CAWSGLARTYNEQFF. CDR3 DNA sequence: TGTGCCTGGAGTGGGCTAGCCCGGACCTACAATGAGCAGTTCTTC.